The clone carrying this T cell receptor (beta chain) has only one observation. Antigen unknown. Investigators excluded patients with uncontrolled infection, other autoimmune disease, pregnancy or lactation. The source of the sample is a study of T cells in Graves' hyperthyroidism and ophthalmopathy. Findings of the study overall: In the blood, most expanded thyroid clonotypes above 0.001 appeared as well.

Amplified regions were TCR beta CDR3 sequences from RNA transcripts. Using the HTBI primer set, a first-round RT-PCR was run on the TCR CDR3. TCRdb recomputed calls from the multiplex PCR reads with MiXCR, one row per CDR3 protein. The sample has 30,000 to 35,000 distinct CDR3 sequences, around 53% seen once; the top ten hold around a quarter. Germline CDR1 and CDR2: DFQATT and SNEGSKA (reference sequence). The length of the CDR3 is 13 residues. J gave up 2 bases and V 6 bases, and 3 bases lay outside the gene matches. Source material: blood. The V and J genes are TRBV20-1 and TRBJ2-1, with TRBD2 matching over 8 bases. The source is a woman in her forties with Graves' ophthalmopathy. The CDR3 loop reads CSATSGAYNEQFF. The CDR3, as DNA: TGCAGTGCAACTAGCGGAGCCTACAATGAGCAGTTCTTC.